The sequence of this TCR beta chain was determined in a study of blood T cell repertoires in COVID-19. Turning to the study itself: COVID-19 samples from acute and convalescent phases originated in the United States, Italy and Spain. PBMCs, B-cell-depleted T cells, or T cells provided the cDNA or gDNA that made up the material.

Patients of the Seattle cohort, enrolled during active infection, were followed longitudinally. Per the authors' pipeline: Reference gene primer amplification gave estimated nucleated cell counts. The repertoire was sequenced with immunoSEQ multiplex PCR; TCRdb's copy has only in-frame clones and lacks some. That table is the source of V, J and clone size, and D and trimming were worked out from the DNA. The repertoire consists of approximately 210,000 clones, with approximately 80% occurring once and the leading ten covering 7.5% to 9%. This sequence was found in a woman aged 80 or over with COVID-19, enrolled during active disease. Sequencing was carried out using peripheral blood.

CDR3 region: CASSEALRWSGTGRYEQYF. CDR3 coding DNA: TGTGCCAGCAGTGAAGCGCTTAGGTGGTCAGGGACAGGGCGGTACGAGCAGTACTTC. The rearrangement joins TRBV6-1 to TRBJ2-7; 9 bases match TRBD1. V gave up 0 bases and J gave up 4 bases; unmatched junction bases: 16. The CDR3 loop spans 19 amino acids. The germline gives CDR1 MNHNS, CDR2 SASEGT.